The table lists the clone carrying this T cell receptor (beta chain) with a few counts. Its specificity is not known. Blood was drawn once from each donor into heparinised tubes. The draws averaged roughly 120 mL. The data were obtained in a study of beta chain features in type 1 diabetes. Study-level findings and limits: TCRB CDR3 length was moderately but significantly reduced in all four CD4+ subsets of Type 1 diabetes patients. Cells expressing TCR highly could be over-represented by cDNA sequencing.

Expressed TCRB transcripts were sequenced because the entire RNA isolate underwent reverse transcription. The method was immunoSEQ multiplex PCR; TCRdb's version includes in-frame clones alone and lacks a portion of them. The sample lists hundreds of thousands of clones; about 14% were seen once. Looked up from germline, CDR1 is SQVTM and CDR2 is ANQGSEA. The CDR3 runs 11 residues. V was pared by 4 bases and J by 7 bases, with 11 bases between. Input material: naive CD4+ T cells from blood. The chain carries TRBV29-1 and TRBJ2-7; D is possibly TRBD1 (5 bases). This receptor was identified in a man younger than 35 in good health. CDR3 bases: TGCAGCGTTGCCTCAGGGTGGGAGCAGTACTTC. It codes for CSVASGWEQYF.